This T cell receptor beta chain is from a study of blood T cell repertoires in COVID-19. Across the whole study: Specimens from acute and convalescent COVID-19 originated in the United States, Italy and Spain. The cDNA or gDNA used as material had been derived from T cells, B-cell-depleted T cells, or PBMCs.

Per the original data handling: Reference gene primer amplification gave nucleated cell count estimates. The data were produced by immunoSEQ multiplex PCR, yet TCRdb's version contains in-frame clones alone and is incomplete. That table supplies the V and J calls and clone size; D and trimming were determined from the DNA. The sample lists 210,000 or so clones, roughly 85% occurring once. The CDR3 extends over 11 amino acids. CDR1 and CDR2 from the germline V gene are LNHDA and SQIVND (reference sequence). Participants were aged roughly 18 to 89 years from about two dozen US areas. Source material: PBMCs or T cells enriched from blood (not recorded which). The source of this sequence is a man aged 30 to 45 who had recovered from COVID-19. The chain couples TRBV19 to TRBJ1-1; perhaps TRBD1 as D (6 bases). Written as DNA, the CDR3 is TGTGCTTCCAGGGGTAACACTGAAGCTTTCTTT. Translating it yields CASRGNTEAFF.